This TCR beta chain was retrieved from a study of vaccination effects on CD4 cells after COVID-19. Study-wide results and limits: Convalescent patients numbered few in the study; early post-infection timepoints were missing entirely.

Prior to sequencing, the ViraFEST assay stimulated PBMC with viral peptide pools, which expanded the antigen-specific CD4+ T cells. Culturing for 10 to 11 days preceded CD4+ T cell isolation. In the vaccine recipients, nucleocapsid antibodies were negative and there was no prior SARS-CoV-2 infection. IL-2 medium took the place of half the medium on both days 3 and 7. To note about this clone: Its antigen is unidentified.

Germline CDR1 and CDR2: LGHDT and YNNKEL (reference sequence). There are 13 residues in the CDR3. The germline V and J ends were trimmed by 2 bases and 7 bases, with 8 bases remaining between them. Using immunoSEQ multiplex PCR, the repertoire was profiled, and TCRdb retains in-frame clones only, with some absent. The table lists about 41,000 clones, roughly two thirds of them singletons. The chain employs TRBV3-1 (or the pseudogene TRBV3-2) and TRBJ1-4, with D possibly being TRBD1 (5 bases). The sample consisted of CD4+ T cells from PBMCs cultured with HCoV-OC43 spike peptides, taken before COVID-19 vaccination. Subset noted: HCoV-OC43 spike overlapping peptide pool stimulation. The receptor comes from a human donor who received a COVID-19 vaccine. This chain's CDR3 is CASSQQGTEKLFF. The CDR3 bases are TGTGCCAGCAGCCAACAGGGCACTGAAAAACTGTTTTTT.